Only a few counts were recorded for the clone carrying this TCR beta chain. Its target is not known. This entry is derived from a study of identical twins. CDR3 length: 15 residues. The V end was cut by 7 bases, the J end by 1 base, with 15 bases between. Points from the study as a whole: Monozygotic twins shared more out-of-frame TCR alpha than recombination models predicted. Its conclusions, products of cross-sectional statistical analysis, did not come from following the same donors.

Template switching, a step in the protocol, added a universal primer site, and cDNA carried unique molecular identifiers. TCRdb analysed the 5' RACE reads with MiXCR anew, one entry per CDR3 protein. The table lists some 460,000 distinct CDR3 sequences, 14% of them singletons, with more than 0.5% in the top ten. These same records also appear under a second study, on yellow fever vaccine responses in identical twins.

Sequences were obtained from CD4+ T cells sorted from blood. The chain combines TRBV12-3 or TRBV12-4 with TRBJ2-3, with D possibly TRBD1 on 6 matching bases. The receptor's source is a woman aged 18-29 years in good health. The CDR3 spells CASTLVGTRTDTQYF. The CDR3 DNA reads as TGTGCCAGCACCCTAGTGGGGACACGCACAGATACGCAGTATTTT.